Here is one T cell receptor beta chain with its context. Assay: immunoSEQ multiplex PCR; the TCRdb copy retains only in-frame clones and omits some. The sample consists of some 350,000 clones, about nine tenths of them appearing once. This sample's treatment: about 20 received Ad26.COV2.S at low or high dose, single or two shots; several received placebo; per-sample allocation not given. Collection of samples fell on day 63 after the first vaccine or placebo injection. The sample originates from a study of Ad26.COV2.S vaccination and SARS-CoV-2 variants. The CDR3 is made up of 13 amino acids. V lost 1 base, J lost 0 bases, and 6 bases lay in between. Germline V gene lookup returns CDR1 SQVTM and CDR2 ANQGSEA.

The chain couples TRBV29-1 to TRBJ2-5; no reliable D call. The sequencing here drew on peripheral blood, taken in a trial of Ad26.COV2.S vaccine versus placebo. The clonotype comes from a person between 18 and 59 years old who received the Ad26.COV2.S COVID-19 vaccine or a placebo. CDR3 coding DNA: TGCAGCGTTGAAGTGGAGAACCAAGAGACCCAGTACTTC. The encoded protein is CSVEVENQETQYF. Using reference TRBV29-1 and TRBJ2-5 for the parts outside the CDR3, the full variable domain is SAVISQKPSRDICQRGTSLTIQCQVDSQVTMMFWYRQQPGQSLTLIATANQGSEATYESGFVIDKFPISRPNLTFSTLTVSNMSPEDSSIYLCSVEVENQETQYFGPGTRLLVL.